This entry describes one T cell receptor beta chain. Libraries were prepared by immunoSEQ multiplex PCR; TCRdb keeps only in-frame clonotypes and omits some of them. The data show tens of thousands of clones, with over 75% seen just once and 0.35% to 0.5% held by the top ten. This sample is drawn from a study of technical replicates of blood from a handful of donors. J was trimmed by 7 bases and V by 6 bases; bases with no gene match: 8. Germline lookup yields CDR1 MDHEN and CDR2 SYDVKM. The CDR3 contains 14 residues. Sample: T cells isolated from PBMCs. This clonotype originated in a human donor in good health. The rearrangement uses TRBV28 and TRBJ2-7; the match to TRBD2 covers 11 bases. The CDR3 nucleotides read TGTGCCAGCAGGACTAGCGGGGTTCAGGGTGAGCAGTACTTC. It is translated as CASRTSGVQGEQYF.